Listed below are T cell receptor beta chains from one sample, sequenced in a study of T cell responses to AZD1222 COVID-19 vaccine. Produced via immunoSEQ multiplex PCR; TCRdb's table is partial and in-frame only. Of 65,000 to 80,000 clones listed, about 83% are singletons. Sequenced here: peripheral blood, sampled 28 days after the second AZD1222 dose. The receptors derive from an adult who received the AZD1222 COVID-19 vaccine. Both conserved end residues are part of each CDR3. A D gene is named only where the DNA matches it firmly. A row's size may be missing; if present it is once, few, many or a size class.

.	18	TRBD2	TRBV7-9	TRBJ2-1	TGTGCCAGCAGCTTATTCATTTCTGCCCTAGCGGGTTACAATGAGCAGTTCTTC	CASSLFISALAGYNEQFF
.	13	TRBD1	TRBV7-6	TRBJ2-7	TGTGCCAGCAACCCCGGGACAGCCTACGAGCAGTACTTC	CASNPGTAYEQYF
.	14	.	TRBV19	TRBJ1-4	TGTGCCAGTAGTCCTCGGGCAGGAGAGAAAAAACTGTTTTTT	CASSPRAGEKKLFF
.	13	.	TRBV6-2/TRBV6-3	TRBJ1-3	TGTGCCAGCAGTTACTCGAACGGAAACACCATATATTTT	CASSYSNGNTIYF
.	16	TRBD2	TRBV25-1	TRBJ2-7	TGTGCCAGCAGTGACCACTGGGGGAGCGGGAGGTACGAGCAGTACTTC	CASSDHWGSGRYEQYF
.	12	.	TRBV3-1/TRBV3-2	TRBJ2-7	TGTGCCAGCAGACGGGGGGCCGGCGAGCAGTACTTC	CASRRGAGEQYF
.	16	.	TRBV24-1	TRBJ2-7	TGTGCCACCAGTGATTTTACAGGGTTCGTAACCTACGAGCAGTACTTC	CATSDFTGFVTYEQYF
.	15	TRBD1	TRBV4-2	TRBJ1-1	TGTGCCAGCAGCGACGACAGGGGATCGAACACTGAAGCTTTCTTT	CASSDDRGSNTEAFF
.	14	.	TRBV4-2	TRBJ2-7	TGTGCCAGCAGCCGGACGACAGGTTCCTACGAGCAGTACTTC	CASSRTTGSYEQYF
.	18	TRBD1	TRBV28	TRBJ2-3	TGTGCCAGCAGTTCAGATAAGAAAGGGACAGGGTTGACAGATACGCAGTATTTT	CASSSDKKGTGLTDTQYF
once	13	TRBD1	TRBV7-2	TRBJ1-2	TGTGCCAGCAGCTTTGGGACAGGGGACGGCTACACCTTC	CASSFGTGDGYTF
.	14	.	TRBV28	TRBJ1-6	TGTGCCAGCAGTTTATTGGGCTCTTATTCACCCCTCCACTTT	CASSLLGSYSPLHF
.	14	.	TRBV28	TRBJ1-3	TGTGCCAGCATAGCAGCGGGCTCTGGAAACACCATATATTTT	CASIAAGSGNTIYF
.	15	.	TRBV19	TRBJ2-3	TGTGCCAGTAGTATAGATCCCGGGGGCACAGATACGCAGTATTTT	CASSIDPGGTDTQYF
.	13	.	TRBV2	TRBJ1-5	TGTGCCAGCAGCGGGGATAGCAATCAGCCCCAGCATTTT	CASSGDSNQPQHF
once	16	.	TRBV7-2	TRBJ2-7	TGTGCCAGCAGCCTAGGCTGGGCAGGGGCGACCTACGAGCAGTACTTC	CASSLGWAGATYEQYF
.	15	.	TRBV6-6	TRBJ2-5	TGTGCCAGCAGTTACGGGGGAGGACCTCAAGAGACCCAGTACTTC	CASSYGGGPQETQYF
medium-sized	14	.	TRBV6-1	TRBJ1-5	TGTGCCAGCAGTGAAGGGGCAGGGGTAGAGCCCCAGCATTTT	CASSEGAGVEPQHF
.	13	.	TRBV4-1	TRBJ2-3	TGCGCCAGCAGTCAGAGAGGGGAAGATACGCAGTATTTT	CASSQRGEDTQYF
.	12	.	TRBV12-3/TRBV12-4	TRBJ2-7	TGTGCCAGCAGTTTCTCTGGCTACGAGCAGTACTTC	CASSFSGYEQYF
.	13	.	TRBV3-1/TRBV3-2	TRBJ1-3	TGTGCCAGCAGGAGGGAAACTGGAAACACCATATATTTT	CASRRETGNTIYF
.	13	.	TRBV28	TRBJ2-1	TGTGCCAGCAGTTTACGGCTGGGCTACGAGCAGTTCTTC	CASSLRLGYEQFF
.	15	.	TRBV19	TRBJ1-5	TGTGCCAGCTCTGGGCCCCAGGGTAGGAATCAGCCCCAGCATTTT	CASSGPQGRNQPQHF
.	16	TRBD2	TRBV18	TRBJ2-1	TGTGCCAGCTCACTCGGTAGCGGGAGTCCCCTCAATGAGCAGTTCTTC	CASSLGSGSPLNEQFF
few	13	TRBD1	TRBV5-6	TRBJ2-2	TGTGCCAGCAGCCCGGGGACAGGGAGGGAGCTGTTTTTT	CASSPGTGRELFF
.	14	TRBD1	TRBV11-1	TRBJ2-7	TGTGCCAGCAGCCCGGGACAGACGGGCTACGAGCAGTACTTC	CASSPGQTGYEQYF
once	14	TRBD1	TRBV10-2	TRBJ2-5	TGCGCCAGCAGTGGGGACAGGGCCCAAGAGACCCAGTACTTC	CASSGDRAQETQYF
.	14	TRBD1	TRBV28	TRBJ1-2	TGTGCCAGCAGTTTAGCGGGGACAGGGCACGGCTACACCTTC	CASSLAGTGHGYTF
.	12	.	TRBV19	TRBJ1-5	TGTGCCAGTAGCCCAGCGGGGCAGCCCCAGCATTTT	CASSPAGQPQHF
.	13	.	TRBV5-1	TRBJ2-7	TGCGCCAGCAGCCCCCAGGGGATCTACGAGCAGTACTTC	CASSPQGIYEQYF
.	14	.	TRBV6-2/TRBV6-3	TRBJ2-7	TGTGCCAGCAGTTCCGAGGGCCAGGGGTACGAGCAGTACTTC	CASSSEGQGYEQYF
.	16	.	TRBV4-3	TRBJ1-2	TGCGCCAGCAGCCCTATCCGGGACGGGCTTAACTATGGCTACACCTTC	CASSPIRDGLNYGYTF
.	13	TRBD2	TRBV5-6	TRBJ2-5	TGTGCCAGCAGCCTAGCGGGGCGAGAGACCCAGTACTTC	CASSLAGRETQYF
once	9	.	TRBV20-1	TRBJ1-2	TGCAGCCCCGAAGGGGGCTACACCTTC	CSPEGGYTF
.	15	.	TRBV21-1	TRBJ1-5	TGTGCCAGCAGCTTAGGGACAGGAGCATTTCAGCCCCAGCATTTT	CASSLGTGAFQPQHF
.	15	.	TRBV4-3	TRBJ1-6	TGCGCCAGCAGCCAAGATCGAACAGTACCTTCACCCCTCCACTTT	CASSQDRTVPSPLHF
few	17	TRBD2	TRBV15	TRBJ2-1	TGTGCCACCAGCAAGGAAAGTAGCGGGAGAGCCTACAATGAGCAGTTCTTC	CATSKESSGRAYNEQFF
.	14	.	TRBV21-1	TRBJ1-1	TGTGCCAGCAGCAACGACAGGGGGCGGACTGAAGCTTTCTTT	CASSNDRGRTEAFF
.	15	.	TRBV28	TRBJ1-1	TGTGCCAGCAGTCCCCCCCGTTGGAGAGGCACTGAAGCTTTCTTT	CASSPPRWRGTEAFF
.	15	.	TRBV5-1	TRBJ2-3	TGCGCCAGCAGCATGGATGGGGGCCCTACAGATACGCAGTATTTT	CASSMDGGPTDTQYF
.	16	TRBD1	TRBV28	TRBJ2-7	TGTGCCAGCAGTGCCCTTCCGGGACAGGGGTTCTACGAGCAGTACTTC	CASSALPGQGFYEQYF